Reported below is one T cell receptor (beta chain). V lost 5 bases and J lost 4, with 13 bases in between. Germline assignment: CDR1 SGHNT and CDR2 YYREEE (reference sequence). CDR3 length equals 14 residues. The source of the sample is a study of blood T cell repertoires in COVID-19. Study overall: Acute and convalescent COVID-19 specimens originated in the United States, Italy and Spain. T cells, B-cell-depleted T cells, or PBMCs supplied cDNA or gDNA.

In the authors' methods: Quantification of nucleated cells was approximated via reference gene primer amplification. The repertoire was sequenced with immunoSEQ multiplex PCR; TCRdb's copy has only in-frame clones and lacks some. V and J calls and clone size are as listed in that table; D and trimming were resolved from the DNA. This sample has roughly 100,000 clones, with 86% found just once. Sequenced sample: peripheral blood. The receptor's source is a woman at least 80 years old with acute or convalescent COVID-19. The chain employs TRBV5-4 and TRBJ2-1; possible D gene TRBD2, 6 bases. As DNA, the CDR3 is TGTGCCAGCAGGGCTGGGGGGTCTTACAATGAGCAGTTCTTC. Translated: CASRAGGSYNEQFF.